These 24 T cell receptor beta chains were sequenced from one sample in a study of vaccination and CD4 T cells after COVID-19. Once obtained from cultured CD4+ T cells, the DNA was sequenced using the Oncomine TCR Beta short-read assay. TCRdb fed the PCR reads into MiXCR, producing one record per CDR3 protein. The profile covers some 10,000 distinct CDR3 sequences, with over 40% appearing a single time and about a fifth taken by the ten largest. Treatment described: approximately 10-day PBMC culture with coronavirus spike peptide pools or control peptides (ViraFEST assay). Their recognized antigens are unknown. The sample consisted of CD4+ T cells from blood, cultured in vitro. The receptors were sampled from a human donor who had recovered from COVID-19.

V usage is TRBV15 and J usage is TRBJ1-2; no firm D call. The length of the CDR3 is 13 residues. CDR1 LNHNV and CDR2 YYDKDF come from the germline V gene (reference sequence). V lost 0 bases and J lost 8, with 10 bases in between. In DNA form, the CDR3 reads TGTGCCACCAGCAGAGACATCGGTTACGGCTACACCTTC. Amino acids: CATSRDIGYGYTF. Drawing the rest from reference TRBV15 and TRBJ1-2, the complete variable domain is DAMVIQNPRYQVTQFGKPVTLSCSQTLNHNVMYWYQQKSSQAPKLLFHYYDKDFNNEADTPDNFQSRRPNTSFCFLDIRSPGLGDTAMYLCATSRDIGYGYTFGSGTRLTVV.

The chain couples TRBV11-3 to TRBJ2-7; TRBD2 is a possible D gene (6 bases). Trimming took off 1 base at V and 4 bases at J, with 8 bases between the two ends. The CDR3 runs 13 residues. Germline V lookup: CDR1 SGHNT, CDR2 YENEEA. Here the CDR3 DNA reads TGTGCCAGCAGCTTAGTGGCGGGGTACGAGCAGTACTTC. It yields the protein CASSLVAGYEQYF.

This clonotype appeared a few times. The chain combines TRBV6-5 with TRBJ1-4, with TRBD1 matching over 9 bases. This CDR3 region has 17 residues. The V gene's germline CDR1 is MNHEY and CDR2 SVGAGI. The J segment lost 6 bases and the V segment lost 2 bases, leaving 10 bases of the junction unmatched. This CDR3 reads CASSYPPPGDRDEKLFF. CDR3 DNA sequence: TGTGCCAGCAGTTACCCGCCTCCGGGGGACAGGGATGAAAAACTGTTTTTT.

The rearrangement uses TRBV19 and TRBJ1-4; the D is unclear. The CDR3 spans 15 residues. Germline V gene data show CDR1 as LNHDA and CDR2 as SQIVND (reference sequence). V lost 6 bases, J lost 5 bases, and 16 bases lay in between. CDR3 sequence reads: CASSPPGVVNEKLFF. In DNA, the CDR3 is TGTGCCAGTAGCCCACCCGGGGTAGTGAATGAAAAACTGTTTTTT.

A few counts support this clonotype. The chain recombines TRBV5-1 with TRBJ2-3; D is undetermined. Germline V gene data show CDR1 as SGHRS and CDR2 as YFSETQ. Trimming cost V 0 bases and J 2 bases, with 13 bases left between them. The CDR3 sequence is 16 residues long. For the CDR3, the DNA is TGCGCCAGCAGCTTGGCCATTGGCAGCCTCACAGATACGCAGTATTTT. Protein product: CASSLAIGSLTDTQYF.

The chain links TRBV7-8 to TRBJ2-3, with D possibly matching TRBD1 (5 bases). Between the trimmed V and J ends, which lost 5 bases and 5 bases, there was a span of 8 bases. Germline V gene lookup returns CDR1 SGHVS and CDR2 FQNEAQ. This CDR3 is 12 amino acids long. The CDR3 is CASSPTGDTQYF. CDR3 nucleotides: TGTGCCAGCAGCCCTACAGGAGATACGCAGTATTTT.

The chain couples TRBV2 to TRBJ1-1, with 9 bases matching TRBD1. The CDR3 runs 16 residues. The germline V gene has CDR1 SNHLY and CDR2 FYNNEI. J lost 4 bases, V lost 5 bases, and 11 bases had no gene match. In DNA, the CDR3 is TGTGCCAGCAGTTTACCGGACAGGGGTGATGGCACTGAAGCTTTCTTT. It encodes CASSLPDRGDGTEAFF.

As to this clonotype: At one boundary the junction diverges from the germline segment, which might be a read error. This chain connects TRBV11-3 to TRBJ1-2; D may be TRBD1 (6 bases). This CDR3 contains 23 residues. The germline CDR1 and CDR2 sequences are SGHNT and YENEEA. For the CDR3, the DNA is TGTGCCAGCAGCCCAGGCGCGGTTGATAGCCTGGGGCTAAGGGGGGATCCTAACTATGACTACACCTTC. The encoded protein is CASSPGAVDSLGLRGDPNYDYTF.

V is TRBV7-9 and J is TRBJ1-1; tentative D call: TRBD1 (6 bases). V lost 3 bases to trimming and J lost 3 bases, with 14 bases between them. The germline V gene has CDR1 SEHNR and CDR2 FQNEAQ (reference sequence). The CDR3 runs 15 residues. The CDR3 reads CASSFGRTADTEAFF. CDR3 sequence (DNA): TGTGCCAGCAGCTTTGGCAGGACAGCGGACACTGAAGCTTTCTTT.

The chain joins TRBV28 to TRBJ1-2; D might be TRBD1 (6 bases). The CDR3 consists of 16 residues. V lost 6 bases and J 5 bases, leaving 22 bases between the germline ends. Germline V lookup: CDR1 MDHEN, CDR2 SYDVKM. CDR3 protein: CASSPGGGALGYGYTF. The CDR3 nucleotides are TGTGCCAGCAGCCCAGGAGGGGGGGCCCTAGGGTATGGCTACACCTTC.

This clonotype was seen a handful of times. The chain links TRBV19 to TRBJ1-2; 11 positions match TRBD1. Germline assignment: CDR1 LNHDA and CDR2 SQIVND (reference sequence). Trimming took 3 bases from V and 5 from J; bases not matched to a gene: 11. The CDR3 length is 17 residues. CDR3 nucleotide sequence: TGTGCCAGTAGTATGGGGGCGGTCGGGACAGGGGGATATGGCTACACCTTC. This sequence encodes CASSMGAVGTGGYGYTF.

This clonotype was seen more than once but under ten times. The genes are TRBV6-1 and TRBJ2-7; D remains ambiguous. V gave up 7 bases and J gave up 2 bases, with 12 bases separating them. Looked up from germline, CDR1 is MNHNS and CDR2 is SASEGT. The CDR3 totals 13 residues. The DNA of the CDR3 is TGTGCCAGCACCAACACCAGTCCCTACGAGCAGTACTTC. It encodes CASTNTSPYEQYF.

Only a few counts were recorded for this clonotype. The V gene is TRBV30, the J gene TRBJ1-1; D is undetermined. Germline CDR1 and CDR2: GTSNPN and SVGIG (reference sequence). The CDR3 is 15 residues long. Between the trimmed V and J ends, which lost 2 bases and 1 base, there was a span of 14 bases. CDR3 residues: CAWSRGRGTNTEAFF. DNA for the CDR3: TGTGCCTGGAGTCGGGGTCGGGGAACGAACACTGAAGCTTTCTTT.

The V call is TRBV5-1, the J call TRBJ2-5, with TRBD2 identical over 9 bases. Germline assignment: CDR1 SGHRS and CDR2 YFSETQ. V lost 1 base to trimming and J lost 2 bases; unmatched junction nucleotides: 6. The CDR3 contains 16 residues. The CDR3 region is CASSLRLAGGQETQYF. The CDR3 DNA sequence: TGCGCCAGCAGCTTGAGACTGGCGGGGGGGCAAGAGACCCAGTACTTC.

The chain employs TRBV11-2 and TRBJ1-2; TRBD1 matches 7 bases. J gave up 4 bases and V 4 bases, and 6 bases lay outside the gene matches. Germline V lookup: CDR1 SGHAT, CDR2 FQNNGV. The CDR3 extends over 14 amino acids. CDR3 in amino acids: CASSSPTGTYGYTF. The CDR3 coding sequence is TGTGCCAGCAGCTCCCCGACAGGGACCTATGGCTACACCTTC.

The CDR3 loop is CASSLGTDPRSNYGYTF. The CDR3 bases are TGCGCCAGCAGCCTGGGGACGGACCCTCGCTCTAACTATGGCTACACCTTC. The V and J genes are TRBV5-1 and TRBJ1-2, with D possibly being TRBD1 (5 bases). Germline CDR1 is SGHRS and CDR2 is YFSETQ. The CDR3 has 17 residues. Trimming took 4 bases from V and 0 from J, leaving 19 bases between them.

This clonotype has a handful of counts. The V call is TRBV27, the J call TRBJ1-2; possible D gene TRBD1, 6 bases. CDR1 is MNHEY and CDR2 is SMNVEV in the germline V gene (reference sequence). This CDR3 comprises 15 residues. V lost 6 bases and J 7 bases, leaving 21 bases between the germline ends. CDR3 sequence (DNA): TGTGCCAGCAGCCTGACAGGAACCCTCCCTGGTGGCTACACCTTC. It yields the protein CASSLTGTLPGGYTF.

The chain is built from TRBV14 and TRBJ2-5; D is unclear. Germline CDR1 reads SGHDN; CDR2 reads FVKESK. Trimming removed 6 bases at V and 3 bases at J, with 8 bases between. This CDR3 spans 12 amino acids. CDR3 amino acids: CASSPRKETQYF. The CDR3 region has the DNA TGTGCCAGCAGTCCCAGAAAAGAGACCCAGTACTTC.

This sequence joins TRBV12-3 or TRBV12-4 and TRBJ1-6; 7 positions agree with TRBD1. The CDR3 runs to 15 residues. J was trimmed by 10 bases and V by 3 bases; bases with no gene match: 9. Written as DNA, the CDR3 is TGTGCCAGCAGTTTGCATGGTCAGGGGGAATCACCCCTCCACTTT. Translating it yields CASSLHGQGESPLHF.

The chain employs TRBV7-9 and TRBJ2-3; TRBD2 is a possible D gene (7 bases). Trimming removed 1 base from V and 1 base from J, with 9 bases in between. Germline lookup yields CDR1 SEHNR and CDR2 FQNEAQ (reference sequence). This CDR3 has 15 amino acids. The CDR3 is CASSLGRGRTDTQYF. The CDR3 DNA reads TGTGCCAGCAGCTTAGGGCGGGGGCGCACAGATACGCAGTATTTT.

J is TRBJ2-7 and V is TRBV6-1; 8 positions match TRBD1. This CDR3 is 15 amino acids long. V gave up 6 bases and J gave up 6 bases; unmatched junction bases: 13. CDR1 is MNHNS, CDR2 SASEGT, per germline. The CDR3 bases are TGTGCCAGCAGGCCCCTAGGGGGGACAGGATCCGAGCAGTACTTC. It is translated as CASRPLGGTGSEQYF.

The V and J genes are TRBV9 and TRBJ1-5; D is possibly TRBD1 (6 bases). Germline V lookup: CDR1 SGDLS, CDR2 YYNGEE. V dropped 0 bases and J dropped 2 bases, with 12 bases sitting between them. The CDR3 sequence is 16 residues long. CDR3: CASSVDSGGGNQPQHF. CDR3 bases: TGTGCCAGCAGCGTAGATTCGGGGGGCGGCAATCAGCCCCAGCATTTT.

The CDR3 loop reads CASSSGTGMDTEAFF. In nucleotides, the CDR3 is TGTGCCAGTAGTTCCGGGACAGGGATGGACACTGAAGCTTTCTTT. The chain carries TRBV19 and TRBJ1-1; 9 positions agree with TRBD1. Trimming took 5 bases from V and 3 from J; bases not matched to a gene: 7. CDR3 length equals 15 residues. The germline V gene encodes CDR1 LNHDA and CDR2 SQIVND (reference sequence).

The chain couples TRBV15 to TRBJ2-3; TRBD2 agrees at 10 bases. CDR1 is LNHNV and CDR2 is YYDKDF in the germline V gene (reference sequence). The CDR3 runs to 16 residues. V gave up 0 bases and J gave up 7 bases; unmatched junction bases: 7. CDR3 DNA sequence: TGTGCCACCAGCAGAGATAAGCGGGGGGGCATAAATACGCAGTATTTT. Encoded protein: CATSRDKRGGINTQYF.